This TCR beta chain is from a study of blood T cell repertoires in COVID-19. This clone has a single count. Repertoires were generated with immunoSEQ multiplex PCR, while TCRdb's copy carries only in-frame clones and drops some. The table lists around 200,000 clones, approximately 84% of them singletons, with roughly 3% in the top ten. From germline, CDR1 is KGHDR and CDR2 SFDVKD. Trimming took 2 bases from V and 7 from J; bases not matched to a gene: 21. The CDR3 loop spans 20 amino acids. Cohorts were based on clinical histories the participants reported. The sample was PBMCs or T cells enriched from blood (not recorded which). The TCR was taken from a woman aged 25 to 39 who had recovered from COVID-19. The chain uses TRBV24-1 and TRBJ2-1, with 8 bases aligning to TRBD1. The CDR3 is CATSDSYPGQGKEGKNEQFF. The CDR3 DNA sequence: TGTGCCACCAGTGATTCATACCCTGGACAGGGCAAAGAAGGAAAGAATGAGCAGTTCTTC.